This section outlines one T cell receptor beta chain sequence together with its context. Its antigen is undetermined. These data come from a study of cytomegalovirus exposure and HLA in healthy donors. PCR involved 60 Vbeta and 13 Jbeta primers. Original analysis: A later analysis counted 65 million to 95 million unique TCR beta chains, 9.5 million to 12 million shared. Profiled with immunoSEQ multiplex PCR; TCRdb holds only in-frame clones, not every one. V, J and clone size reflect that table, while D and trimming were determined from the DNA. The sample consists of under 200,000 clones, more than 70% of them appearing once. Between the trimmed V and J ends, which lost 4 bases and 0 bases, there was a span of 11 bases. Germline V gene sequence: CDR1 SGHNT, CDR2 YYREEE (reference sequence). This CDR3 region has 15 residues. Study results and caveats: The classifier was said to identify cytomegalovirus status with high specificity and sensitivity.

The gene calls are TRBV5-4 and TRBJ2-1; the D gene is possibly TRBD2 (6 bases). This receptor was obtained from a male donor in good health and CMV-seronegative. Sequencing was done on a sample of PBMCs. The CDR3 spells CASSDGSLSYNEQFF. The CDR3 DNA sequence: TGTGCCAGCAGCGACGGGAGTCTCTCCTACAATGAGCAGTTCTTC.